This T cell receptor beta chain is from a study of OX40 agonist ivuxolimab in advanced cancers. Profiling relied on immunoSEQ multiplex PCR, and the TCRdb table lists in-frame clones only, not all of them. The table records 100,000 or so clones, just over 85% of them present only once. The CDR3 covers 15 residues. Germline values: CDR1 MDHEN, CDR2 SYDVKM. The germline V and J ends were trimmed by 2 bases and 2 bases, with 13 bases remaining between them. This specimen was CD4+ or CD8+ T cells sorted from blood, taken in a trial of the OX40 agonist ivuxolimab. The chain employs TRBV28 and TRBJ2-7; perhaps TRBD1 as D (5 bases). The TCR sequence derives from an adult with an advanced solid tumor such as melanoma, head and neck, liver or kidney cancer. The CDR3 nucleotides are TGTGCCAGCAGTTTACGGCAGGGAATCACCTACGAGCAGTACTTC. Its protein is CASSLRQGITYEQYF.